In its sample, the clone carrying this T cell receptor beta chain was seen a few times. Its antigen remains unidentified. cDNA libraries for TCR alpha and TCR beta, carrying sample barcodes and UMIs, came from 5'RACE with constant-segment primers. TCRdb redid the calling of the 5' RACE reads with MiXCR, one entry per CDR3 protein. The table lists under 450,000 distinct CDR3 sequences, roughly 19% of them singletons. The CDR3 runs to 14 residues. With 6 bases removed from V and 2 bases from J, the gap between germline ends came to 13 bases. Germline V CDR1 and CDR2: SNHLY, FYNNEI. The data derive from a study of T-cell memory formation after mild COVID-19. Whole-study context: In these data, TCR clusters were largely donor specific.

Findings and limits, study-wide: Later expanders leaned CD4+, whereas clones that contracted between day 15 and 85 were balanced CD4/CD8.

Sequenced: PBMCs or a T cell subset sorted from them (not recorded which). The TCR originated in a man younger than 30 who had mild COVID-19 (a few samples of this study predate the infection). Cell type and time point are not known. This rearrangement joins TRBV2 to TRBJ2-5, with D perhaps TRBD1 (6 bases). CDR3 nucleotide sequence: TGTGCCAGCAGGGGCGGACAGAGACAAGAGACCCAGTACTTC. Residues: CASRGGQRQETQYF.